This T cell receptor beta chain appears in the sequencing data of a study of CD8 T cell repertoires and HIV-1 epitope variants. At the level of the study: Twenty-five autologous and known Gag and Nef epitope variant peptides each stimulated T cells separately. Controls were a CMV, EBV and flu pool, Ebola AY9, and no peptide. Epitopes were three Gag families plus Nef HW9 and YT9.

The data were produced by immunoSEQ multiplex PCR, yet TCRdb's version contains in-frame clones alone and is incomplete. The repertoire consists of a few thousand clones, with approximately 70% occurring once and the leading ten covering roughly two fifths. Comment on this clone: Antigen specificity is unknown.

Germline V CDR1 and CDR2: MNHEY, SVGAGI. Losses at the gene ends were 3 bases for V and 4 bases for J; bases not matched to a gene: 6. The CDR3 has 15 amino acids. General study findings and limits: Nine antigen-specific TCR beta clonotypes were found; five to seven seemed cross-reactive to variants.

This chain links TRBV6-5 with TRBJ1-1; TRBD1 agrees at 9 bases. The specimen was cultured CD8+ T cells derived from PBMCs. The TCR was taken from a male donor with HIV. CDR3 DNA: TGTGCCAGCAGTTATACCGGACAGGGGAGCACTGAAGCTTTCTTT. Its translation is CASSYTGQGSTEAFF.